The 21 T cell receptor beta chains given below trace back to one sample, sequenced in a study of OX40 agonist ivuxolimab in advanced cancers. TCRdb's copy holds only in-frame clones and misses some; the assay was immunoSEQ multiplex PCR. The sample lists about 30,000 clones, about nine tenths seen once, with nearly 25% in the top ten. The sample was CD4+ or CD8+ T cells sorted from blood, taken in a trial of the OX40 agonist ivuxolimab. The origin of the receptors is an adult with an advanced solid tumor such as melanoma, head and neck, liver or kidney cancer.

This chain uses TRBV5-4 with TRBJ2-1; no reliable D call. Looked up from germline, CDR1 is SGHNT and CDR2 is YYREEE (reference sequence). With 0 bases removed from V and 3 bases from J, the gap between germline ends came to 1 base. The CDR3 extends over 12 amino acids. The CDR3 loop is CASSLDYNEQFF. CDR3 DNA: TGTGCCAGCAGCTTGGACTACAATGAGCAGTTCTTC. The whole variable domain, remainder taken from reference TRBV5-4 and TRBJ2-1, is ETGVTQSPTHLIKTRGQQVTLRCSSQSGHNTVSWYQQALGQGPQFIFQYYREEENGRGNFPPRFSGLQFPNYSSELNVNALELDDSALYLCASSLDYNEQFFGPGTRLTVL.

The rearrangement uses TRBV10-3 and TRBJ1-5, with D unclear. V shed 0 bases and J shed 5 bases, with 8 bases lying between them. CDR3 length: 14 residues. The germline CDR1 and CDR2 sequences are ENHRY and SYGVKD. The DNA for the CDR3 is TGTGCCATCAGTGAGTCTATAACGGATCAGCCCCAGCATTTT. As protein: CAISESITDQPQHF.

By frequency in the sample, this clone is medium-sized. V usage is TRBV10-1 and J usage is TRBJ2-7, with D tentatively TRBD2 (6 bases). Per the germline V gene, CDR1 is WNHNN and CDR2 is SYGVQD (reference sequence). With 7 bases removed from V and 0 bases from J, the gap between germline ends came to 22 bases. This CDR3 is built from 17 residues. CDR3 nucleotide sequence: TGCGCCAGCATCCCCCAACTCAGGTGGCGGGACTCCTACGAGCAGTACTTC. Its translation: CASIPQLRWRDSYEQYF.

The chain links TRBV11-2 to TRBJ2-7; TRBD2 is a possible D gene (6 bases). Trimming stripped 1 base from V and 5 bases from J, with 12 bases between. Per germline, CDR1 SGHAT and CDR2 FQNNGV. The CDR3 spans 14 residues. CDR3 residues: CASSLGAGLNEQYF. The CDR3 nucleotides are TGTGCCAGCAGCTTAGGGGCGGGACTCAACGAGCAGTACTTC.

The chain combines TRBV5-6 with TRBJ2-1, with D perhaps matching TRBD2 (6 bases). Trimming stripped 3 bases from V and 0 bases from J, with 13 bases between. From germline, CDR1 is SGHDT and CDR2 YYEEEE. The CDR3 loop spans 16 amino acids. In DNA form, the CDR3 reads TGTGCCAGCAGCTCGATTAGCGGATTCTCCTACAATGAGCAGTTCTTC. This sequence encodes CASSSISGFSYNEQFF.

This chain joins TRBV7-2 and TRBJ2-3; D is undetermined. Germline CDR1 and CDR2: SGHTA and FQGNSA. The CDR3 consists of 17 residues. The germline V and J ends were trimmed by 2 bases and 0 bases, with 15 bases remaining between them. The CDR3 sequence is CASSLRSRYSSTDTQYF. DNA of the CDR3: TGTGCCAGCAGCTTAAGGAGTCGGTATTCTAGCACAGATACGCAGTATTTT.

The chain couples TRBV7-9 to TRBJ2-1, with D uncertain. The V gene's germline CDR1 is SEHNR and CDR2 FQNEAQ (reference sequence). V was cut by 5 bases and J by 2 bases, with 13 bases left in between. The CDR3 length is 15 residues. The CDR3 spells CASSQGSITYNEQFF. In nucleotides, the CDR3 is TGTGCCAGCAGCCAAGGGTCCATCACCTACAATGAGCAGTTCTTC. The whole variable domain, filled in from reference TRBV7-9 and TRBJ2-1, reads DTGVSQNPRHKITKRGQNVTFRCDPISEHNRLYWYRQTLGQGPEFLTYFQNEAQLEKSRLLSDRFSAERPKGSFSTLEIQRTEQGDSAMYLCASSQGSITYNEQFFGPGTRLTVL.

The rearrangement links TRBV27 to TRBJ1-2; D might be TRBD1 (5 bases). CDR1 and CDR2 (germline): MNHEY, SMNVEV (reference sequence). The ends were cut back, 2 bases at V and 1 base at J, with 14 bases in the middle. The CDR3 runs 16 residues. The CDR3 here is CASSLVAGTGNYGYTF. For the CDR3, the DNA is TGTGCCAGCAGTTTAGTCGCAGGGACGGGTAACTATGGCTACACCTTC.

The rearrangement joins TRBV25-1 to TRBJ1-2, with 7 bases that match TRBD1. V lost 8 bases, J lost 3 bases, and 18 bases stayed unmatched. The CDR3 covers 17 residues. Per the germline V gene, CDR1 is MGHDK and CDR2 is SYGVNS. DNA of the CDR3: TGTGCCAGCGAAGGGATCACCCCCGGGACAGATGACTATGGCTACACCTTC. As protein: CASEGITPGTDDYGYTF.

The chain uses TRBV5-1 and TRBJ2-7, with D perhaps given as TRBD1 or TRBD2 (5 bases each). Trimming shortened V by 0 bases and J by 6 bases, and 16 bases separated the two germline ends. CDR3 length equals 15 residues. Germline CDR1 SGHRS, CDR2 YFSETQ. This chain's CDR3 is CASSLGPGTQGEQYF. As DNA, the CDR3 is TGCGCCAGCAGCTTGGGGCCAGGGACCCAAGGCGAGCAGTACTTC.

This chain connects TRBV19 to TRBJ2-2; no definite D call. Trimming left V 2 bases short and J 0 bases short, with 10 bases between. This CDR3 spans 16 amino acids. CDR1 is LNHDA, CDR2 SQIVND, per germline (reference sequence). The CDR3 protein is CASSILRSTNTGELFF. DNA of the CDR3: TGTGCCAGTAGTATACTGCGGAGCACGAACACCGGGGAGCTGTTTTTT.

V is TRBV27 and J is TRBJ1-5; D not certain. CDR3 length equals 13 residues. Germline V gives CDR1 MNHEY, CDR2 SMNVEV (reference sequence). Trimming removed 3 bases from V and 7 bases from J, with 10 bases in between. The CDR3 protein is CASSFMIHQPQHF. For the CDR3, the DNA is TGTGCCAGCAGTTTCATGATACACCAGCCCCAGCATTTT.

This chain joins TRBV5-8 and TRBJ2-1; 7 bases fit TRBD1. Trimming took 4 bases from V and 3 from J; bases not matched to a gene: 10. Germline V gene data show CDR1 as SGHTS and CDR2 as YDEGEE. The CDR3 length is 16 residues. In DNA, the CDR3 is TGTGCCAGCAGCCCGGGACAGCTTAGCCACTACAATGAGCAGTTCTTC. Translation gives CASSPGQLSHYNEQFF.

This clone was seen only once. The chain recombines TRBV15 with TRBJ1-5, with unresolved D. The germline V gene encodes CDR1 LNHNV and CDR2 YYDKDF (reference sequence). V was trimmed by 0 bases and J by 2 bases, leaving 8 bases between them. The CDR3 is 15 residues long. CDR3 DNA: TGTGCCACCAGCAGAGATGCAAGGGGCAATCAGCCCCAGCATTTT. Translating it yields CATSRDARGNQPQHF.

This clone appeared a single time. Other nucleotide sequences in the sample specify the same CDR3. The genes are TRBV25-1 and TRBJ1-2; 7 bases match TRBD1. This CDR3 has 14 residues. J lost 8 bases, V lost 3 bases, and 9 bases had no gene match. Germline CDR1 reads MGHDK; CDR2 reads SYGVNS. The CDR3: CASSDPGQVLGYTF. The CDR3, as DNA: TGTGCCAGCAGTGATCCCGGACAGGTGCTAGGCTACACCTTC.

The genes are TRBV6-6 and TRBJ2-5; TRBD1 might be the D (6 bases). The V gene lost 6 bases and the J gene lost 5 bases, with 13 bases spanning the gap. This CDR3 comprises 13 residues. Germline CDR1 reads MNHNY; CDR2 reads SVGAGI (reference sequence). CDR3 residues: CASRNTGTETQYF. The CDR3 DNA is TGTGCCAGCAGGAACACAGGGACGGAGACCCAGTACTTC.

The J gene is TRBJ1-5, the V gene TRBV5-8, with a possible D match to TRBD1 (5 bases). The CDR3 has 15 residues. V dropped 4 bases and J dropped 7 bases, with 18 bases sitting between them. CDR1 SGHTS and CDR2 YDEGEE come from the germline V gene. CDR3 residues: CASSLVAGRIQPQHF. In DNA, the CDR3 is TGTGCCAGCAGCCTGGTAGCAGGGAGGATACAGCCCCAGCATTTT.

This clone was observed once. The rearrangement links TRBV15 to TRBJ1-1; possibly TRBD1 for D (6 bases). The V gene's germline CDR1 is LNHNV and CDR2 YYDKDF (reference sequence). This CDR3 is built from 13 residues. With 2 bases removed from V and 9 bases from J, the gap between germline ends came to 13 bases. For the CDR3, the DNA is TGTGCCACCAGCAGATTAATCAGGGGCCAAGCTTTCTTT. Protein sequence: CATSRLIRGQAFF.

This chain joins TRBV5-4 and TRBJ2-2; 8 bases agree with TRBD2. Germline V gene lookup returns CDR1 SGHNT and CDR2 YYREEE (reference sequence). V gave up 0 bases and J gave up 1 base; unmatched junction bases: 11. The CDR3 covers 19 residues. CDR3 coding DNA: TGTGCCAGCAGCTTGGAGGGGTTAGCGGGACCCATGAACACCGGGGAGCTGTTTTTT. As protein: CASSLEGLAGPMNTGELFF. The entire variable domain, with the rest obtained from reference TRBV5-4 and TRBJ2-2, is as follows: ETGVTQSPTHLIKTRGQQVTLRCSSQSGHNTVSWYQQALGQGPQFIFQYYREEENGRGNFPPRFSGLQFPNYSSELNVNALELDDSALYLCASSLEGLAGPMNTGELFFGEGSRLTVL.

The chain recombines TRBV5-4 with TRBJ2-7; 9 bases map to TRBD1. This CDR3 region has 12 residues. With 3 bases clipped from V and 6 bases from J, the junction kept 1 base outside the gene matches. From germline, CDR1 is SGHNT and CDR2 YYREEE (reference sequence). The CDR3 DNA follows: TGTGCCAGCAGCTGGACAGGGGCCGAGCAGTACTTC. This encodes CASSWTGAEQYF.

The chain combines TRBV7-9 with TRBJ1-2, with 7 bases identical to TRBD1. Germline CDR1 reads SEHNR; CDR2 reads FQNEAQ (reference sequence). This CDR3 region has 14 residues. V gave up 5 bases and J gave up 8 bases; unmatched junction bases: 11. CDR3 coding DNA: TGTGCCAGCAGCCCCGGCCAGGGGGGTTGGGGCTACACCTTC. Residues: CASSPGQGGWGYTF.